This T cell receptor beta chain stems from a study of blood T cell repertoires in COVID-19. Trimming pared 3 bases from V and 5 bases from J, leaving 28 bases between. From germline, CDR1 is SEHNR and CDR2 FQNEAQ (reference sequence). This CDR3 is 19 amino acids long. Participants were aged about 18 to 100 years from approximately 23 US areas. Before being deemed recovered, Cohort 3 donors had two negative PCRs, clearance, or symptom resolution. Profiled with immunoSEQ multiplex PCR; TCRdb holds only in-frame clones, not every one. In the table there are some 340,000 clones, 80% to 85% of which are singletons.

The TCR comes from a woman aged 45-65 years who had recovered from COVID-19. The source material was PBMCs or T cells enriched from blood (not recorded which). The V and J genes are TRBV7-9 and TRBJ2-5, with D possibly being TRBD2 (6 bases). The CDR3 reads CASSFLSFSGLSITETQYF. CDR3 DNA sequence: TGTGCCAGCAGCTTCCTTTCTTTTTCGGGACTTAGTATTACCGAGACCCAGTACTTC.